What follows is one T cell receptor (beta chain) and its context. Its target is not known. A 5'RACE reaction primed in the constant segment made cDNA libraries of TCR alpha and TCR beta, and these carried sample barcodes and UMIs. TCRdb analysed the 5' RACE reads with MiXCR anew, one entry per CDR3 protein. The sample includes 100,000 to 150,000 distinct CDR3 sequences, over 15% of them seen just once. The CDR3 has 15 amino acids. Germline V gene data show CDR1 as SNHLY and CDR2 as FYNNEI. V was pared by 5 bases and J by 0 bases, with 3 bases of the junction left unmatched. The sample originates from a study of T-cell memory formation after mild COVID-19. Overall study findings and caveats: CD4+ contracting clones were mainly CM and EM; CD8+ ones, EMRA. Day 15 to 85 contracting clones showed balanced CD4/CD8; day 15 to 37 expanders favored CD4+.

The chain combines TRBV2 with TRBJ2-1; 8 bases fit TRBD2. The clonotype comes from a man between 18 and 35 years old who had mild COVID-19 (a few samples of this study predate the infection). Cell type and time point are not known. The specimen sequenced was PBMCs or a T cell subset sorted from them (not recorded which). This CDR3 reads CASSSSGSSYNEQFF. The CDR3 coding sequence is TGTGCCAGCAGTTCGAGCGGGAGCTCCTACAATGAGCAGTTCTTC.